This T cell receptor (beta chain) was identified during a study of cytomegalovirus exposure and HLA in healthy donors. About the study: Counted in an early data release were about 80 million unique TCRs from HLA-typed donors. Clustering assigned 81% of the roughly 400 genotyped donors to the Caucasian-associated ancestry cluster. Study-wide results and limits: A later analysis by the authors found several of the most significant clusters apparently linked to common viral pathogens.

A word on this clone: As yet, its antigen is unknown.

Donors counted as nominally healthy when sampled, yet unrecorded immune exposures were likely. The PCR contained 60 Vbeta and 13 Jbeta primers. Generated by immunoSEQ multiplex PCR, the TCRdb table keeps only in-frame clones and is missing some. The sample contains some 65,000 clones, around 70% of which appear only once. CDR3 length: 14 residues. The V and J ends lost 3 bases and 4 bases respectively, with 13 bases between them. Germline lookup yields CDR1 SGDLS and CDR2 YYNGEE. Material for sequencing was PBMCs. The clonotype comes from a woman aged 25 to 39 in good health and CMV-seronegative. The chain couples TRBV9 to TRBJ1-1, with D uncertain. The chain's CDR3 is CASSARLSGTEAFF. In nucleotides, the CDR3 is TGTGCCAGCAGCGCCCGACTCAGCGGCACTGAAGCTTTCTTT.